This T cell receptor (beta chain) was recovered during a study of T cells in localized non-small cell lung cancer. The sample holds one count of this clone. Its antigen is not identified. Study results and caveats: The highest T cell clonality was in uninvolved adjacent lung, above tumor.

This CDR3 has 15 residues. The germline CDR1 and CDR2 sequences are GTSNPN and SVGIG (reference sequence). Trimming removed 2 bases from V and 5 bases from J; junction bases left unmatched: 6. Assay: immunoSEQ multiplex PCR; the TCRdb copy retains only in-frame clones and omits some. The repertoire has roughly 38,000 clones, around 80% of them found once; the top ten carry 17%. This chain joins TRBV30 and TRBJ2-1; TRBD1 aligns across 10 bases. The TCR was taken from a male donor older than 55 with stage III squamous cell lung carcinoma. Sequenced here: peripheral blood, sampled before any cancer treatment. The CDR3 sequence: CAWSLGGQGNNEQFF. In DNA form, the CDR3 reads TGTGCCTGGAGTTTGGGGGGACAGGGGAACAATGAGCAGTTCTTC.